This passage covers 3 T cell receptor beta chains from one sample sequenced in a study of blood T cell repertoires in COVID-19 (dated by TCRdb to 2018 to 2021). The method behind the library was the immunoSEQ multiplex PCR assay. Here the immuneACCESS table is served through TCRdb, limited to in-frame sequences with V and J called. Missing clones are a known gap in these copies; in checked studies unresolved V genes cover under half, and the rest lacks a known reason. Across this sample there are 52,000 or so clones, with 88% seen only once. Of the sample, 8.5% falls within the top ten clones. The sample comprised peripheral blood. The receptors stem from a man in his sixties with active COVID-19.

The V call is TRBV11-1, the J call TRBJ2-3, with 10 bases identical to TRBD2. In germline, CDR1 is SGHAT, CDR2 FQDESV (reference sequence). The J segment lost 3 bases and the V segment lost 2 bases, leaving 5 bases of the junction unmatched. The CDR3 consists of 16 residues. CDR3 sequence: CASSLLLAGATDTQYF. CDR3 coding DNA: TGTGCCAGCAGCTTACTTCTAGCGGGAGCAACAGATACGCAGTATTTT.

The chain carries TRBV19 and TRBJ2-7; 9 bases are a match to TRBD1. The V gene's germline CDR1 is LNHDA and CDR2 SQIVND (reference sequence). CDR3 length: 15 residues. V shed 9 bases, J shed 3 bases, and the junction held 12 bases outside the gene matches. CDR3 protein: CASPLFTGGYYEQYF. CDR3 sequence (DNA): TGTGCCAGCCCCTTATTTACAGGGGGCTACTACGAGCAGTACTTC.

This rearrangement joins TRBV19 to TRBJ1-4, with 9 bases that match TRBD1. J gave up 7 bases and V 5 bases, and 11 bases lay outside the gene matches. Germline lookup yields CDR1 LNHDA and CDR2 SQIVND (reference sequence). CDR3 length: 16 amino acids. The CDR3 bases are TGTGCCAGTAGTCTGTCGGACAGGGGAGGGGGTGAAAAACTGTTTTTT. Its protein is CASSLSDRGGGEKLFF.